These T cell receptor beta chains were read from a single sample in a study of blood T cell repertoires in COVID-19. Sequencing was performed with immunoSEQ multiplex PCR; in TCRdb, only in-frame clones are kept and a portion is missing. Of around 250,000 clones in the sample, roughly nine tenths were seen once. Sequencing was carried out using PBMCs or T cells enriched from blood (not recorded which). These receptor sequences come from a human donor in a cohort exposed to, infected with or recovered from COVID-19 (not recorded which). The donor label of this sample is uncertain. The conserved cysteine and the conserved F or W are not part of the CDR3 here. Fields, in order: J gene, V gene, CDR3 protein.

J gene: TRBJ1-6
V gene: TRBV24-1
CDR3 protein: ATIGTNNSPLH

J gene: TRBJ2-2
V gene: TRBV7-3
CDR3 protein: ASSSIIAGGDGSGTGELF

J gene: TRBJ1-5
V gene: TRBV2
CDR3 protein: ASSDGRGQPQH

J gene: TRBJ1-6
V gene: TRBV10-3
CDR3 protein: AISLTGVESPLH

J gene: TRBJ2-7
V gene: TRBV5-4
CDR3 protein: ATRAAGGPPYEQY

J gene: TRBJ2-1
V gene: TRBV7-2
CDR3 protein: ASVKAVNSYNEQF

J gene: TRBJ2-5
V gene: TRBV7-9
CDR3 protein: ASSLFVGGQETQY

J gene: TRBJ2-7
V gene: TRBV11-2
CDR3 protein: ASSLDLRLTSGNYEQY

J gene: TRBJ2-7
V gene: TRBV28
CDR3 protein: ASQAKGKLSYEQY

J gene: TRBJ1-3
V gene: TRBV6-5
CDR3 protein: ASSYSREGPGNTIY

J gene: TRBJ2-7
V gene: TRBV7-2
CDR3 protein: ASSLEGRGDEQY

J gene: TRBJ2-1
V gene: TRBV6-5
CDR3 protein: ASSPQGGEQF

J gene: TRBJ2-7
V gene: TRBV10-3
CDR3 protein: ATLGGLTYEQY

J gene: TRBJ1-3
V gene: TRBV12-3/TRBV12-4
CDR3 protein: ASSPGTGNTIY

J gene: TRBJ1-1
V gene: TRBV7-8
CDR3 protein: ASSRRQGLTEAF

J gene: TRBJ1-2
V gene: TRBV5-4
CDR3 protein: ASRTQGSNYGYT

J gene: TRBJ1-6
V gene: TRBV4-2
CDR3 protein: ASSQGQNSYNSPLH

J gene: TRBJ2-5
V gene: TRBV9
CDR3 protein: ASSAQGWEETQY

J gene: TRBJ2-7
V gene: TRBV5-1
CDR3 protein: ASSLGLDHYEQY

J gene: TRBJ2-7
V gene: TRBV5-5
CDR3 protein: ASSETSGGSWEQY

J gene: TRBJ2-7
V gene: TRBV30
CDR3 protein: AWSPGPGDYEQY

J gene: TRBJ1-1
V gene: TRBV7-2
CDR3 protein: ASSLVETSTEAF

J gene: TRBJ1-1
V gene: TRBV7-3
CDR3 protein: ASSPTGGTTEAF

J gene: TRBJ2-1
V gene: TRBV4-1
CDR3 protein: ASSQEGLAEEQF

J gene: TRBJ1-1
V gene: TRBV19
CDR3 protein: ASSMTGTNTEAF

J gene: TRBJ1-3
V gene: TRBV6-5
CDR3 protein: ASSPTGQGGNTIY

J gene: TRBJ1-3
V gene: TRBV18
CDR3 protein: ASSLGAVSGNTIY